This TCR beta chain was recovered during a study of glioma-infiltrating T cells after dendritic cell vaccination. The V gene's germline CDR1 is SGHAT and CDR2 FQNNGV. The V end was cut by 0 bases, the J end by 0 bases, with 15 bases between. The CDR3 length is 18 residues. The table came from immunoSEQ multiplex PCR; TCRdb's copy has only in-frame clones and leaves some out. The data show 45,000 to 50,000 clones, 85% seen once. The clonotype comes from a human donor with glioblastoma. The chain joins TRBV11-2 to TRBJ1-3; D may be TRBD1 (6 bases). The material was blood, obtained before dendritic cell vaccination. CDR3 bases: TGTGCCAGCAGCTTAGATCAGGGGCAGCGAATCTCTGGAAACACCATATATTTT. Protein: CASSLDQGQRISGNTIYF.